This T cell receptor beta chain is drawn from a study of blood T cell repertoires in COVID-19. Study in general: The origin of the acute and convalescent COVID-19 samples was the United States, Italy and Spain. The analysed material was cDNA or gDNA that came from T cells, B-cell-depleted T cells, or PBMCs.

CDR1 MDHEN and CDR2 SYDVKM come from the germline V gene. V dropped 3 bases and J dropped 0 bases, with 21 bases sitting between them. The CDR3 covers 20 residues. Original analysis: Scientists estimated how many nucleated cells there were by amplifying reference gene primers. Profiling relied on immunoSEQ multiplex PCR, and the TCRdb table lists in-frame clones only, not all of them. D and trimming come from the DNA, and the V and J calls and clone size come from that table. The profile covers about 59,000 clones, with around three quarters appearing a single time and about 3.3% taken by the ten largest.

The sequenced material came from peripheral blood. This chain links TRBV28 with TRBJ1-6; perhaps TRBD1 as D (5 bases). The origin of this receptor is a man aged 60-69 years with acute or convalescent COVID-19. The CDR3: CASSFPRPDIQSSYNSPLHF. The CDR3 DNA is TGTGCCAGCAGTTTCCCGCGCCCGGACATCCAGAGCTCCTATAATTCACCCCTCCACTTT. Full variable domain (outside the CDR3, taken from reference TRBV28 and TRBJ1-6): DVKVTQSSRYLVKRTGEKVFLECVQDMDHENMFWYRQDPGLGLRLIYFSYDVKMKEKGDIPEGYSVSREKKERFSLILESASTNQTSMYLCASSFPRPDIQSSYNSPLHFGNGTRLTVT.